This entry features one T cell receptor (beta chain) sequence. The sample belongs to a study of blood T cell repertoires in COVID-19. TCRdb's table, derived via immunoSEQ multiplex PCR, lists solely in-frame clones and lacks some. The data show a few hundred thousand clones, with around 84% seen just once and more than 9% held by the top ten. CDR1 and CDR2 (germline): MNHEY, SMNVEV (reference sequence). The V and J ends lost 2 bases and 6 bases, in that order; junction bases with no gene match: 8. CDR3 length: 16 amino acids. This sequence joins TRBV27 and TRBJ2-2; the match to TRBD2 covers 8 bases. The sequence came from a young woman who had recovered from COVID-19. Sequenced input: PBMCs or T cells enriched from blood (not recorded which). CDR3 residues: CASSLRGGLEAGELFF. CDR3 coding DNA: TGTGCCAGCAGTTTAAGGGGGGGACTAGAGGCCGGGGAGCTGTTTTTT.